This TCR beta chain came from a study of blood T cell repertoires in COVID-19. On the study more broadly: The origin of the acute and convalescent COVID-19 samples was the United States, Italy and Spain. Nucleic acid was either cDNA or gDNA, and it came from T cells, B-cell-depleted T cells, or PBMCs.

V lost 9 bases and J 0 bases, leaving 16 bases between the germline ends. The CDR3 is 15 amino acids. Germline CDR1 reads MNHEY; CDR2 reads SVGAGI. Authors' methods: Estimates of nucleated cell counts were drawn from the amplification of reference gene primers. Profiled with immunoSEQ multiplex PCR; TCRdb holds only in-frame clones, not every one. The V and J calls and clone size were taken over from that table, and D and trimming were inferred from the DNA. The repertoire holds about 76,000 clones, with around 88% as singletons. The specimen was peripheral blood. The chain combines TRBV6-5 with TRBJ2-3; a possible D gene is TRBD2 (6 bases). The receptor was isolated from a man between 25 and 39 years old with acute or convalescent COVID-19. The CDR3 DNA follows: TGTGCCAGTCGAGGGGCCGGGAGAAGCACAGATACGCAGTATTTT. It specifies CASRGAGRSTDTQYF.